This is a list of T cell receptor beta chains from one sample in a study of blood T cell repertoires in COVID-19. Repertoires were generated with immunoSEQ multiplex PCR, while TCRdb's copy carries only in-frame clones and drops some. This sample carries 30,000 or so clones, 83% of them seen once, and the ten largest clones take approximately 3.3%. Specimen: peripheral blood. The receptors derive from a man in his fifties with acute or convalescent COVID-19. The CDR3 runs from the conserved cysteine through the conserved F or W. D genes are given only for firm matches.

>TRBV25-1|-|TRBJ1-1
CASSVQGWEAFF
>TRBV28|TRBD1|TRBJ1-2
CASSLADRGYGYTF
>TRBV2|TRBD1|TRBJ1-4
CASSADRGGEKLFF
>TRBV13|TRBD1|TRBJ2-1
CASSLVWTGNEREQFF
>TRBV15|-|TRBJ2-2
CATSRAKNTGELFF
>TRBV7-9|-|TRBJ2-1
CASSPRGNNEQFF
>TRBV19|-|TRBJ2-6
CASSIDVSGANVLTF
>TRBV7-3|-|TRBJ2-2
CASSLKAENTGELFF
>TRBV4-2|TRBD1|TRBJ1-4
CASSQEFYDDRDVNEKLFF
>TRBV5-6|-|TRBJ2-1
CASSLVALNEQFF
>TRBV5-8|-|TRBJ1-5
CASSLQQGNQPQHF
>TRBV5-1|TRBD2|TRBJ2-7
CASSFAGEGEQYF
>TRBV5-1|-|TRBJ1-1
CASSLDPGASGTEAFF
>TRBV19|-|TRBJ1-1
CASKEGADTEAFF
>TRBV12-3/TRBV12-4|-|TRBJ1-3
CASSPLGNTIYF
>TRBV29-1|TRBD1|TRBJ2-7
CSASDRGVYEQYF
>TRBV4-1|TRBD1|TRBJ1-5
CASSQGQGGNQPQHF
>TRBV6-5|-|TRBJ1-1
CASSYRLDSSEAFF
>TRBV4-1|TRBD2|TRBJ2-7
CASSQVTSGSYEQYF
>TRBV11-3|TRBD2|TRBJ2-2
CASRSRGGGTGELFF
>TRBV7-9|-|TRBJ1-1
CASSLSRYTEAFF
>TRBV9|-|TRBJ2-7
CASSTLGGEQYF
>TRBV27|-|TRBJ1-6
CASSNIRNSPLHF
>TRBV27|TRBD1|TRBJ1-6
CASSPRQGYNSPLHF
>TRBV27|TRBD1|TRBJ1-6
CASTPGQGVSPLHF
>TRBV14|TRBD1|TRBJ2-5
CASSRNRGETQYF
>TRBV3-1/TRBV3-2|TRBD1|TRBJ2-1
CASSRMATGIADEQFF
>TRBV19|-|TRBJ2-7
CASSPLLDNYEQYF
>TRBV19|TRBD2|TRBJ2-7
CASSYTGTSGRYEQYF
>TRBV28|-|TRBJ1-4
CASSWAARVSEKLFF
>TRBV9|-|TRBJ1-3
CASSVDQISGNTIYF
>TRBV6-5|TRBD1|TRBJ1-1
CASSPQGGDTEAFF
>TRBV6-5|-|TRBJ2-7
CASSYSGRSSSYEQYF
>TRBV11-1|-|TRBJ2-7
CASAGQDYEQYF
>TRBV18|TRBD1|TRBJ1-2
CASSPGQGDYGYTF
>TRBV6-5|TRBD2|TRBJ2-7
CASNGLDVTYEQYF
>TRBV5-1|TRBD2|TRBJ2-7
CASSLAPTSDYEQYF
>TRBV12-3/TRBV12-4|-|TRBJ1-2
CASSPGVYGYTF
>TRBV2|TRBD1|TRBJ1-6
CASSFRGRDNSPLHF
>TRBV9|-|TRBJ2-7
CASSVEVLGPEQYF
>TRBV19|TRBD1|TRBJ1-6
CASSGQAGNSPLHF
>TRBV18|-|TRBJ2-7
CASSPVTYEQYF
>TRBV27|TRBD1|TRBJ2-7
CASRETGGRDEQYF
>TRBV7-2|-|TRBJ1-2
CASSLALEGIGGYTF
>TRBV5-4|TRBD1|TRBJ2-7
CASSFSDRSYEQYF
>TRBV5-6|TRBD2|TRBJ2-1
CASSLVAGATYNEQFF
>TRBV7-2|TRBD2|TRBJ2-5
CASRLSGSQETQYF
>TRBV9|-|TRBJ2-1
CASSVVTGALSGPSYNEQFF
>TRBV28|-|TRBJ1-2
CASSFGGASGYTF